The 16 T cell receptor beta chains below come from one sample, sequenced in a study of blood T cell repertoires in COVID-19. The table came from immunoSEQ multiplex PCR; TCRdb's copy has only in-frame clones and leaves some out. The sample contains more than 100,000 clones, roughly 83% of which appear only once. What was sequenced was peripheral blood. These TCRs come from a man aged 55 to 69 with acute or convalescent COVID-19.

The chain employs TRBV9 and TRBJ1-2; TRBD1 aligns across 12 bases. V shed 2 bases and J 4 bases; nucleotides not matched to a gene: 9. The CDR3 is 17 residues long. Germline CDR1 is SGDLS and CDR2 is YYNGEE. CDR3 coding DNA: TGTGCCAGCAGCGTTGGGGACAGGGGGCAGCGGGGCTATGGCTACACCTTC. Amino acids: CASSVGDRGQRGYGYTF.

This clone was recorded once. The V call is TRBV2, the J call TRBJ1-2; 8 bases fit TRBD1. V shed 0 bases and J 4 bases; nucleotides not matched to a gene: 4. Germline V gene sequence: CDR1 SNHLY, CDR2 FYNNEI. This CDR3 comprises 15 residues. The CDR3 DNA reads TGTGCCAGCAGTGAAGCCACAGGGGGTACCTATGGCTACACCTTC. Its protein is CASSEATGGTYGYTF.

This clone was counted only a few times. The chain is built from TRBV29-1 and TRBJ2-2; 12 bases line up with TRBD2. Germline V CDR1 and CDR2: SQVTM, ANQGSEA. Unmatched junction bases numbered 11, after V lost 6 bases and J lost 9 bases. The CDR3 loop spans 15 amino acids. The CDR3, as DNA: TGCAGCGTCAGGACTAGCGGGGATAGTGCCCGGGAGCTGTTTTTT. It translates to CSVRTSGDSARELFF.

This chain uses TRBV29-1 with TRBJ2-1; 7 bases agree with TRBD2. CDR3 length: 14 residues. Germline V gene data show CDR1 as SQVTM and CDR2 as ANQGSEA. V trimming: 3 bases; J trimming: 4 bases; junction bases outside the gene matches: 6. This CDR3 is CSVDVRGLYNEQFF. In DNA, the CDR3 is TGCAGCGTTGATGTCCGGGGACTATACAATGAGCAGTTCTTC.

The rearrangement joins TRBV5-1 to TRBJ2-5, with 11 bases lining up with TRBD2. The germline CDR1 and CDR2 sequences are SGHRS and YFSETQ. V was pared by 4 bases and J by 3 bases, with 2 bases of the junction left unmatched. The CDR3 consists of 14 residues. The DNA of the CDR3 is TGCGCCAGCAGCGGGACTAGCGGTAAAGAGACCCAGTACTTC. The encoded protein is CASSGTSGKETQYF.

The CDR3: CASSWEGAMQYF. Here the CDR3 DNA reads TGCGCCAGCAGCTGGGAGGGAGCCATGCAGTATTTT. The rearrangement links TRBV5-1 to TRBJ2-3, with TRBD2 matching 7 bases. Germline-derived CDR1 and CDR2 are SGHRS and YFSETQ. Trimming removed 3 bases from V and 11 bases from J; junction bases left unmatched: 6. There are 12 residues in the CDR3.

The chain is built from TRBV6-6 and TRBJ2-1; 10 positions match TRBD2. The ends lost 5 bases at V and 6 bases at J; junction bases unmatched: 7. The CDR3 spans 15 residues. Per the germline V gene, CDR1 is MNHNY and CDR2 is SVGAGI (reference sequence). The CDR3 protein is CASSNGWTSGNEQFF. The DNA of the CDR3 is TGTGCCAGCAGTAACGGGTGGACTAGCGGCAATGAGCAGTTCTTC.

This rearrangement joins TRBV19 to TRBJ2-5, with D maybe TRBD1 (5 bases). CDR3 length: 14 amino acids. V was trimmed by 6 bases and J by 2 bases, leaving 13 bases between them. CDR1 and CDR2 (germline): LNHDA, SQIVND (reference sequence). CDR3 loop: CASSRPRQQETQYF. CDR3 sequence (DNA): TGTGCCAGTAGCCGCCCTCGACAGCAAGAGACCCAGTACTTC.

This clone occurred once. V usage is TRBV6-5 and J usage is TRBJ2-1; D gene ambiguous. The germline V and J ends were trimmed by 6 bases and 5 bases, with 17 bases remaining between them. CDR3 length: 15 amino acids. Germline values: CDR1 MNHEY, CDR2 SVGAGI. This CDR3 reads CASSYGQSTDNEQFF. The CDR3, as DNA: TGTGCCAGCAGCTACGGCCAAAGTACAGACAATGAGCAGTTCTTC.

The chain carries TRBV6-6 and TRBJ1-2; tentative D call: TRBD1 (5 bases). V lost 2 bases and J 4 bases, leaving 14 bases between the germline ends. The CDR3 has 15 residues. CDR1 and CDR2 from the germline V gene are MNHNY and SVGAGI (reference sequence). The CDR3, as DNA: TGTGCCAGCAGTTACCCGGACGGAGGGGTCTATGGCTACACCTTC. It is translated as CASSYPDGGVYGYTF.

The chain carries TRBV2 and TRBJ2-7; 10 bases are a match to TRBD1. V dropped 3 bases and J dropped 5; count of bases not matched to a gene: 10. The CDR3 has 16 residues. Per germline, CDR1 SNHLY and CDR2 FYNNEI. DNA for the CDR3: TGTGCCAGCAGTGACCCCGGGACAGGGGTCTCACACGAGCAGTACTTC. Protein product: CASSDPGTGVSHEQYF.

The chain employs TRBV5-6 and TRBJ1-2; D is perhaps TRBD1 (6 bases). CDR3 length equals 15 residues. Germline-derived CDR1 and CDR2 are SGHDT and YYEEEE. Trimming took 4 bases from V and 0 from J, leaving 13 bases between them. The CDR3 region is CASSISQGANYGYTF. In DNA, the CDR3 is TGTGCCAGCAGCATATCACAGGGAGCTAACTATGGCTACACCTTC.

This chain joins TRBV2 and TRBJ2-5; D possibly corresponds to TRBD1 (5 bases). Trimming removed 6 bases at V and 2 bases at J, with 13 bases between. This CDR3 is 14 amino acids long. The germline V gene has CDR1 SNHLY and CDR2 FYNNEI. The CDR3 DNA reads TGTGCCAGCAGAAAGACAGTAAATCAAGAGACCCAGTACTTC. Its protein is CASRKTVNQETQYF.

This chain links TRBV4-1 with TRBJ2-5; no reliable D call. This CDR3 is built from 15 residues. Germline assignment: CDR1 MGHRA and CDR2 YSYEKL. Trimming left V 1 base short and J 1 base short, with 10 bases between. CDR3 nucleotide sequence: TGCGCCAGCAGCCAAGGCGTGGTCACCCAAGAGACCCAGTACTTC. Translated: CASSQGVVTQETQYF.

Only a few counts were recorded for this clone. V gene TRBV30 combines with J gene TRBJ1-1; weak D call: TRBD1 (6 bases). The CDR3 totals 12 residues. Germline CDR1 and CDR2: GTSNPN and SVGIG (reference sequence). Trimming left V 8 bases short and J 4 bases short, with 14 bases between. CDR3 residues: CAAIQGGTEAFF. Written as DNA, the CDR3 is TGTGCCGCCATACAGGGCGGCACTGAAGCTTTCTTT.

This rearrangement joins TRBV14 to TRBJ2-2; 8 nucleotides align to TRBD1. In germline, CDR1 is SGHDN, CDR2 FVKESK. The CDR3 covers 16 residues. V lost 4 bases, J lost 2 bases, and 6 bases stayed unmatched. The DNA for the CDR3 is TGTGCCAGCAGCCCCCTGGCAGGGGGCAACACCGGGGAGCTGTTTTTT. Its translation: CASSPLAGGNTGELFF.